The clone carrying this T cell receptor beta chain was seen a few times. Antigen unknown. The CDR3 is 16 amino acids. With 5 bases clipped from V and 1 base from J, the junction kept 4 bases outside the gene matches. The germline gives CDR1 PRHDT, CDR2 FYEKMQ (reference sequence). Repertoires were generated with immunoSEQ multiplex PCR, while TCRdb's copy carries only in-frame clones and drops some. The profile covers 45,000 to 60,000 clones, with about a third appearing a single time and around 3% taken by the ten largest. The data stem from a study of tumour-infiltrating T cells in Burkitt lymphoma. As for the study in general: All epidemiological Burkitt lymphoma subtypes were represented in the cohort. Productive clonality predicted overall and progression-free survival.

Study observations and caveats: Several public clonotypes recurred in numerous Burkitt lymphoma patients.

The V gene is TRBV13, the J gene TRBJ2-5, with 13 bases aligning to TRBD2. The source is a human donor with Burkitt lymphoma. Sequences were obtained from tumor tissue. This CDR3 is CASSTRLAGGQETQYF. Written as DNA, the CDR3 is TGTGCCAGCAGCACCCGACTAGCGGGGGGCCAAGAGACCCAGTACTTC.